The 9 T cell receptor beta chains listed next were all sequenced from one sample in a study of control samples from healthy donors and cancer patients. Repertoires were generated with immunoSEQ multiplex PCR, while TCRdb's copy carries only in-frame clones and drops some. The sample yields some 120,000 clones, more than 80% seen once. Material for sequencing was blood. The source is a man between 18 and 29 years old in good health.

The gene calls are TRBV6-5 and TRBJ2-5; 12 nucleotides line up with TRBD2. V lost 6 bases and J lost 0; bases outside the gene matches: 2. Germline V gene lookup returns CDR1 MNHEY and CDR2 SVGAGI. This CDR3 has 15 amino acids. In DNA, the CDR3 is TGTGCCAGCAGGCTAGCGGGAGGGTACCAAGAGACCCAGTACTTC. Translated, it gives CASRLAGGYQETQYF.

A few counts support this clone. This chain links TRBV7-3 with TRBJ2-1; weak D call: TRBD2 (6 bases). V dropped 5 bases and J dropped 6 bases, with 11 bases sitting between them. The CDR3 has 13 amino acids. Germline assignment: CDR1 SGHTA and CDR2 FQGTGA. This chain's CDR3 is CASSTGLSNEQFF. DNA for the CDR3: TGTGCCAGCAGCACGGGACTGTCCAATGAGCAGTTCTTC.

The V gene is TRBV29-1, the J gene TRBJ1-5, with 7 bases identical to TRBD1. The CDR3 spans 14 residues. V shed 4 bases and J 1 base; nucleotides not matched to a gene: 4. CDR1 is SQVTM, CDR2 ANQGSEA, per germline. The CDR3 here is CSVVLTGSNQPQHF. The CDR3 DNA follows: TGCAGCGTTGTCCTGACAGGGAGCAATCAGCCCCAGCATTTT.

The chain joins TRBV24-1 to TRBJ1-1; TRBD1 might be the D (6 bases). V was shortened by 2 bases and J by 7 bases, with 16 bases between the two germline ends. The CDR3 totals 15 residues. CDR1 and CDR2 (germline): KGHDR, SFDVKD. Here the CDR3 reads CATSDSSTGRGEAFF. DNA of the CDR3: TGTGCCACCAGTGATTCTTCGACAGGCAGGGGTGAAGCTTTCTTT.

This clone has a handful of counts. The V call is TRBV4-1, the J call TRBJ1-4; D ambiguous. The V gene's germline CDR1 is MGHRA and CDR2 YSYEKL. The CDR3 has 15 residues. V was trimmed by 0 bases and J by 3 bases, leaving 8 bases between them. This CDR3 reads CASSQDGQPNEKLFF. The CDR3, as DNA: TGCGCCAGCAGCCAAGATGGGCAGCCTAATGAAAAACTGTTTTTT.

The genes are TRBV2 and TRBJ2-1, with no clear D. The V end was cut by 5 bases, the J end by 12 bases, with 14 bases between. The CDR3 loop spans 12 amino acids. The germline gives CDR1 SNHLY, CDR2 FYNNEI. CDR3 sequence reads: CASSTASDRQFF. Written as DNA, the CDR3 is TGTGCCAGCAGTACGGCTAGTGATCGGCAGTTCTTC.

The CDR3 nucleotides are TGTGCCAGCAGCCATACGAATATAGCCCTTCATGAGCAGTTCTTC. This encodes CASSHTNIALHEQFF. The V call is TRBV14, the J call TRBJ2-1, with D hard to call. Germline V CDR1 and CDR2: SGHDN, FVKESK. Trimming removed 3 bases at V and 8 bases at J, with 17 bases between. This CDR3 contains 15 residues.

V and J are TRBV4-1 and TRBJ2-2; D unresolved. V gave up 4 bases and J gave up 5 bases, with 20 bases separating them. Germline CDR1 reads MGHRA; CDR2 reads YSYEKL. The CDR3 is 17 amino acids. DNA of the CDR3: TGCGCCAGCAGCCTCAGCCTGAATCCAGGACGAACCGGGGAGCTGTTTTTT. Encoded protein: CASSLSLNPGRTGELFF.

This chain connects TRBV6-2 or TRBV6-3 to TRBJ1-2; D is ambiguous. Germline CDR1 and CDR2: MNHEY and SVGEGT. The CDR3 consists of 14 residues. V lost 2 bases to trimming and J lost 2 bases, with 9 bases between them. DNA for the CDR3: TGTGCCAGCAGTTACGCAGTTCTAAACTATGGCTACACCTTC. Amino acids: CASSYAVLNYGYTF.